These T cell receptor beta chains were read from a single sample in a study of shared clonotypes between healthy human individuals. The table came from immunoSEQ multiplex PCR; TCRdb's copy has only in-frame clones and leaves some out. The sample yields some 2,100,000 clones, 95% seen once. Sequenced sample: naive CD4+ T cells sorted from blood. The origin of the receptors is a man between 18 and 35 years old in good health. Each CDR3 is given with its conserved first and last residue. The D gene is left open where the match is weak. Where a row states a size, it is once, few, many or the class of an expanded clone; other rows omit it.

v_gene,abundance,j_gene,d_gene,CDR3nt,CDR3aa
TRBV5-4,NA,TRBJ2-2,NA,TGTGCCAGCAGCTTGGCGCTAGCGAGGGCCGGGGAGCTGTTTTTT,CASSLALARAGELFF
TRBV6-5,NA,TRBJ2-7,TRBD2,TGTGCCAGCAGTCGACAGGCTAGCGGGACCTACGAGCAGTACTTC,CASSRQASGTYEQYF
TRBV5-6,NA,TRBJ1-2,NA,TGTGCCAGCAGCTCAGACAGCACCTATGGCTACACCTTC,CASSSDSTYGYTF
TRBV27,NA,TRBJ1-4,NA,TGTGCCAGCAGGTCGCTAAAACCTGCTTCAACTAATGAAAAACTGTTTTTT,CASRSLKPASTNEKLFF
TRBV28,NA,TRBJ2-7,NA,TGTGCCAGCAGTTTTGGAGGCACGCCTCTCTACGAGCAGTACTTC,CASSFGGTPLYEQYF
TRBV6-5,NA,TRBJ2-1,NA,TGTGCCAGCAGTTACTCGAGTGGGGGAAATGAGCAGTTCTTC,CASSYSSGGNEQFF
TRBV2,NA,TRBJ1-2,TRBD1,TGTGCCAGCAGTGAAGCGCGGGGTCCCGGGACAGGGCAAATCCATGGCTACACCTTC,CASSEARGPGTGQIHGYTF
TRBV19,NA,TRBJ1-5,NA,TGTGCCAGTAGTATTGAGGGATTTAGCAATCAGCCCCAGCATTTT,CASSIEGFSNQPQHF
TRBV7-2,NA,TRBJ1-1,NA,TGTGCCAGCAGCGGGGGGGTCGGCGACACTGAAGCTTTCTTT,CASSGGVGDTEAFF
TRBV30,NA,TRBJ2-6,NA,TGTGCCTGGAGATCAGCTGGGGCCAACGTCCTGACTTTC,CAWRSAGANVLTF
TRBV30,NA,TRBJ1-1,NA,TGTGCCTGGAGTGTTAAGAGTGAAGCTTTCTTT,CAWSVKSEAFF
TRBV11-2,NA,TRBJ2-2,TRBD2,TGTGCCAGCAGCCCTGGTAGCGGGAGGATAGACACCGGGGAGCTGTTTTTT,CASSPGSGRIDTGELFF
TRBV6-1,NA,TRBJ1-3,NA,TGTGCCATCAGTGATTATGGAAACACCATATATTTT,CAISDYGNTIYF
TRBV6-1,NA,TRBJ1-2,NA,TGTGCCAGCAGTGATTTAGGCAGCGCAAACTATGGCTACACCTTC,CASSDLGSANYGYTF
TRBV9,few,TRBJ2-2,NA,TGTGCCAGCAGCATCGGACCGGGGATGACCGGGGAGCTGTTTTTT,CASSIGPGMTGELFF
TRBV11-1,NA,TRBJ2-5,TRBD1,TGTGCCAGCAGTCCCGGGACAGGATTCTTGTACCAAGAGACCCAGTACTTC,CASSPGTGFLYQETQYF
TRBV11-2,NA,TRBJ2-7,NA,TGTGCCAGCAGCTCGTACAGGGTCAGTTCCTACGAGCAGTACTTC,CASSSYRVSSYEQYF
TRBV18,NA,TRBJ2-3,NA,TGTGCCAGCTCATCCATTACTAGCACTAGCACAGATACGCAGTATTTT,CASSSITSTSTDTQYF
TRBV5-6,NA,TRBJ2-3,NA,TGTGCCAGCAGCTTCTCGGGCGGAACTAGCACAGATACGCAGTATTTT,CASSFSGGTSTDTQYF
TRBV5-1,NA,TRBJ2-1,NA,TGCGCCAGCAGCTCCCCGGGAATCCCAACCCCCAATGAGCAGTTCTTC,CASSSPGIPTPNEQFF
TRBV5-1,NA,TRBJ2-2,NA,TGCGCCAGCAGCTCCTGGGGCTCGGCCGGGGAGCTGTTTTTT,CASSSWGSAGELFF
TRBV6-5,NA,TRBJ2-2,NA,TGTGCCAGCAGTTACTCGAGCCCGAAGGGAACCGGGGAGCTGTTTTTT,CASSYSSPKGTGELFF